A selection of T cell receptor beta chains follows, all from one sample in a study of blood T cell repertoires in COVID-19. Produced via immunoSEQ multiplex PCR; TCRdb's table is partial and in-frame only. The table shows 110,000 to 150,000 clones, with 79% occurring only once. Sequencing was performed on peripheral blood. The source of these receptors is a man in his sixties with acute or convalescent COVID-19. Both conserved end residues are part of each CDR3.

13 TRBJ2-3 TRBV19 CASTPGDTDTQYF
13 TRBJ2-7 TRBV12-3/TRBV12-4 CASSSRGVNEQYF
15 TRBJ1-2 TRBV7-8 CASSLGEGQGSGYTF
16 TRBJ1-1 TRBV6-2/TRBV6-3 CASSYPSGELNTEAFF
15 TRBJ2-3 TRBV9 CASSVASQSTDTQYF
18 TRBJ1-5 TRBV6-6 CASSPPWGLGGSNQPQHF
15 TRBJ1-3 TRBV23-1 CASSQGRRNGNTIYF
15 TRBJ2-6 TRBV27 CASSWSASGANVLTF
15 TRBJ2-7 TRBV27 CASSLSRTGSYEQYF
11 TRBJ2-1 TRBV24-1 CATRRGNEQFF
14 TRBJ2-2 TRBV2 CASGLAGYTGELFF
13 TRBJ2-1 TRBV12-3/TRBV12-4 CASSFVGLAKQFF
16 TRBJ1-5 TRBV4-3 CASSQGAGGDNQPQHF
18 TRBJ2-2 TRBV6-2/TRBV6-3 CASSWIAGASINTGELFF
16 TRBJ1-1 TRBV5-6 CASSFTGRGMNTEAFF
17 TRBJ1-6 TRBV5-4 CASSLGGMPGDDSPLHF
15 TRBJ1-1 TRBV6-2/TRBV6-3 CASSYSERANTEAFF
17 TRBJ2-3 TRBV4-3 CASSQDKTSGSTDTQYF
12 TRBJ2-5 TRBV29-1 CSGSRGQETQYF
15 TRBJ2-1 TRBV7-2 CASSLTSRSYNEQFF
14 TRBJ1-2 TRBV28 CASSRQASRYGYTF
14 TRBJ1-2 TRBV6-5 CASSPDTWAGGYTF
12 TRBJ2-5 TRBV19 CASGQPQETQYF
15 TRBJ2-7 TRBV7-9 CASSPLPGQPSEQYF
17 TRBJ2-7 TRBV21-1 CASSFQAGASGDYEQYF